Below are 30 T cell receptor beta chains sequenced from a single sample in a study of tumor and adjacent non-tumor tissue in lung cancer. Three rounds of nested PCR, following a modified ARM-PCR protocol, produced the TCRbeta library. TCRdb used MiXCR to reprocess the multiplex PCR reads, holding one entry per CDR3 protein. This table has over 110,000 distinct CDR3 sequences, 60% to 70% appearing once. RNA was extracted from bulk tissue without any cell sorting. Sample: lung tumor tissue. The receptor set was obtained from a man aged 55 to 69 with small cell lung cancer.

The CDR3 region has the DNA TGCGCCAGCAGCCAAGGGCCAGAACGTACCTACGAGCAGTACTTC. This encodes CASSQGPERTYEQYF. This sequence joins TRBV4-1 and TRBJ2-7; D uncertain. V dropped 1 base and J dropped 2 bases, with 12 bases sitting between them. Germline CDR1 and CDR2: MGHRA and YSYEKL. CDR3 length: 15 amino acids.

This clonotype was observed at least ten times. The chain links TRBV11-2 to TRBJ1-1; D gene uncertain. The CDR3 is 13 residues long. Germline CDR1 is SGHAT and CDR2 is FQNNGV. V was cut by 0 bases and J by 3 bases, with 5 bases left in between. In nucleotides, the CDR3 is TGTGCCAGCAGCTTAGATCAATACACTGAAGCTTTCTTT. Protein: CASSLDQYTEAFF. The complete variable domain, with remaining parts taken from reference TRBV11-2 and TRBJ1-1, reads EAGVAQSPRYKIIEKRQSVAFWCNPISGHATLYWYQQILGQGPKLLIQFQNNGVVDDSQLPKDRFSAERLKGVDSTLKIQPAKLEDSAVYLCASSLDQYTEAFFGQGTRLTVV.

On this clonotype itself: At one end the junction does not follow the germline gene, possibly because of a read error. V usage is TRBV6-5 and J usage is TRBJ2-1, with D tentatively TRBD1 (5 bases). The CDR3 loop spans 14 amino acids. Looked up from germline, CDR1 is MNHEY and CDR2 is SVGAGI. In DNA, the CDR3 is TGTGCCAGCAGCCGACAGAGGTCCTACAAGGAGCAGTTCTTC. Protein sequence: CASSRQRSYKEQFF.

Worth noting for this clonotype: A read error is possible here, since a much larger clone lies one base away. The CDR3 end shows no conserved phenylalanine or tryptophan, and so a read error is likely. The genes are TRBV20-1 and TRBJ2-1; TRBD2 agrees at 7 bases. Losses at the gene ends were 0 bases for V and 1 base for J; bases not matched to a gene: 6. The CDR3 contains 16 residues. CDR1 and CDR2 from the germline V gene are DFQATT and SNEGSKA (reference sequence). The CDR3 protein is CSARDGGSRSYNEQFL. As DNA, the CDR3 is TGCAGTGCTAGAGACGGCGGGAGCCGGTCCTACAATGAGCAGTTCCTC.

This chain joins TRBV29-1 and TRBJ2-3; the D gene is possibly TRBD1 (5 bases). The germline V and J ends were trimmed by 8 bases and 3 bases, with 12 bases remaining between them. Per the germline V gene, CDR1 is SQVTM and CDR2 is ANQGSEA. CDR3 size: 12 residues. CDR3 residues: CSTEPGTDTQYF. CDR3 nucleotide sequence: TGCAGCACCGAACCAGGGACAGATACGCAGTATTTT.

This clonotype occurred a few times. The chain joins TRBV6-5 to TRBJ1-2; D ambiguous. Germline V CDR1 and CDR2: MNHEY, SVGAGI. The CDR3 contains 14 residues. Trimming pared 0 bases from V and 3 bases from J, leaving 8 bases between. The CDR3 protein is CASSYSKHHYGYTF. DNA for the CDR3: TGTGCCAGCAGTTACTCAAAACACCACTATGGCTACACCTTC.

Worth noting for this clonotype: Compared with germline, one end of the junction differs, possibly owing to a read error. The chain links TRBV20-1 to TRBJ2-5, with D possibly TRBD2 on 5 matching bases. Per germline, CDR1 DFQATT and CDR2 SNEGSKA (reference sequence). This CDR3 has 13 residues. CDR3 coding DNA: TGCAGTGCTCGACTTAGCGTGAGAGAGATCCAGTACTTC. This codes for CSARLSVREIQYF.

This chain joins TRBV11-1 and TRBJ2-7; D is uncertain. CDR1 is SGHAT, CDR2 FQDESV, per germline (reference sequence). This CDR3 comprises 13 residues. The chain's CDR3 is CASSFDMGYKQYV. CDR3 bases: TGTGCCAGCAGCTTCGACATGGGCTACAAGCAGTACGTC.

A remark on this clonotype: The conserved phenylalanine or tryptophan is not found at the CDR3 terminus, so this likely reflects a read error. The rearrangement joins TRBV6-1 to TRBJ1-5, with a weak D call TRBD1 (5 bases). This CDR3 is built from 14 residues. The germline CDR1 and CDR2 sequences are MNHNS and SASEGT. Trimming pared 3 bases from V and 2 bases from J, leaving 8 bases between. The CDR3 DNA sequence: TGTGCCAGCAGTGACTCCAGGGGCAATCAGCCCCAGCATCTC. It codes for CASSDSRGNQPQHL.

This chain connects TRBV18 to TRBJ2-1; a weak D match, TRBD1 (5 bases). The germline gives CDR1 KGHSH, CDR2 LQKENI. This CDR3 is built from 12 residues. The V gene lost 2 bases and the J gene lost 9 bases, with 8 bases spanning the gap. The CDR3 region has the DNA TGTGCCAGCTCACCAAATACAGGTGAGCAGTTCTTC. Protein sequence: CASSPNTGEQFF.

The genes are TRBV5-1 and TRBJ2-5; 9 nucleotides agree with TRBD1. V lost 1 base, J lost 8 bases, and 9 bases stayed unmatched. The CDR3 has 15 amino acids. Germline CDR1 is SGHRS and CDR2 is YFSETQ. CDR3 nucleotide sequence: TGCGCCAGCAGCTTGACCGGGACAGGGTCGGATACCCAGTACTTC. This encodes CASSLTGTGSDTQYF.

A remark on this clonotype: With a much larger clone just one base away, this may be a read error. The chain couples TRBV6-1 to TRBJ2-3; no clear D. Germline lookup yields CDR1 MNHNS and CDR2 SASEGT. V lost 1 base to trimming and J lost 2 bases, with 13 bases between them. This CDR3 comprises 16 residues. CDR3 in amino acids: CASSEERWGYTDTQYF. The CDR3 DNA reads TGTGCCAGCAGTGAAGAACGGTGGGGATACACAGATACGCAGTATTTT.

The chain links TRBV9 to TRBJ2-4; D may be TRBD1 (5 bases). V was clipped by 7 bases and J by 1 base, with 15 bases between them. From germline, CDR1 is SGDLS and CDR2 YYNGEE. This CDR3 region has 15 residues. CDR3 sequence reads: CASGPGLDAKNIQYF. CDR3 DNA sequence: TGTGCCAGCGGCCCAGGGCTCGACGCCAAAAACATTCAGTACTTC.

This clonotype was counted at least ten times. The chain recombines TRBV6-1 with TRBJ1-1; D gene ambiguous. The length of the CDR3 is 12 residues. V was cut by 6 bases and J by 1 base, with 6 bases left in between. CDR1 and CDR2 from the germline V gene are MNHNS and SASEGT. The CDR3 nucleotides read TGTGCCAGCAGAGCGGCGAACACTGAAGCTTTCTTT. Protein: CASRAANTEAFF.

The chain links TRBV6-1 to TRBJ2-5, with a tentative D call TRBD2 (6 bases). CDR1 and CDR2 (germline): MNHNS, SASEGT. The CDR3 is 14 residues long. Trimming removed 4 bases at V and 5 bases at J, with 14 bases between. The CDR3 protein is CASSGLTGGETQYF. As DNA, the CDR3 is TGTGCCAGCAGTGGACTAACAGGAGGGGAGACCCAGTACTTC.

To note about this clonotype: An end of the junction differs from the germline gene, which may be a read error. The chain has TRBV20-1 and TRBJ2-2; TRBD2 matches 9 bases. Germline CDR1 and CDR2: DFQATT and SNEGSKA (reference sequence). This CDR3 is 16 amino acids long. The CDR3 bases are TGCAGTGCCCCAGGTACCACCGGGACTAGCAACGGGAAGCTGTTTTTT. Protein product: CSAPGTTGTSNGKLFF.

This clonotype has only a few counts. V usage is TRBV18 and J usage is TRBJ1-2, with TRBD1 matching over 7 bases. The CDR3 covers 14 residues. Per the germline V gene, CDR1 is KGHSH and CDR2 is LQKENI. J gave up 6 bases and V 2 bases, and 6 bases lay outside the gene matches. The CDR3 DNA reads as TGTGCCAGCTCACCATATGAGGGGGCGGATGGCTACACCTTC. It yields the protein CASSPYEGADGYTF.

The chain has TRBV11-1 and TRBJ2-7; 9 bases map to TRBD1. This CDR3 comprises 12 residues. Germline V gene sequence: CDR1 SGHAT, CDR2 FQDESV (reference sequence). V gave up 11 bases and J gave up 10 bases; unmatched junction bases: 12. CDR3 sequence: CAGTGQGREQYF. The CDR3 DNA follows: TGTGCCGGCACCGGACAGGGGCGCGAACAGTACTTC.

The table lists this clonotype with a count of one. Its ends do not fully match the called genes, so a read error is possible. The gene calls are TRBV6-6 and TRBJ2-3, with D possibly called TRBD1 or TRBD2 (5 bases each). The CDR3 extends over 15 amino acids. The V gene's germline CDR1 is MNHNY and CDR2 SVGAGI (reference sequence). The CDR3 nucleotides read TGTTCCAGCAGGAACCGGGATAGGGGACCCGATACACAGTATTTT. It specifies CSSRNRDRGPDTQYF.

This clonotype was picked up one time. This CDR3 is missing its conserved last phenylalanine or tryptophan, likely due to a read error. The chain couples TRBV20-1 to TRBJ1-2; maybe TRBD1 (5 bases). Looked up from germline, CDR1 is DFQATT and CDR2 is SNEGSKA (reference sequence). The CDR3 totals 12 residues. Trimming stripped 1 base from V and 4 bases from J, with 7 bases between. Here the CDR3 DNA reads TGCAGTGCTAGAGTTGGGGGCTATGGCTACACCTAC. Amino acid sequence: CSARVGGYGYTY.

The CDR3 DNA reads as TGCAGCGTTGAAGTCAGCAGTACCCAAGAGATTCAGTACTTC. It specifies CSVEVSSTQEIQYF. The J gene is TRBJ2-5, the V gene TRBV29-1; unclear D gene. V was cut by 1 base and J by 11 bases, with 20 bases left in between. CDR1 SQVTM and CDR2 ANQGSEA come from the germline V gene. The CDR3 sequence is 14 residues long.

A note on this clonotype: Sequence at one end of the junction differs from germline and may be a read error. V usage is TRBV29-1 and J usage is TRBJ2-1, with TRBD2 as a possible D gene (5 bases). The germline V gene has CDR1 SQVTM and CDR2 ANQGSEA. There are 10 residues in the CDR3. The CDR3 here is CCVAGNEQFF. The CDR3 nucleotides are TGCTGCGTCGCGGGTAATGAGCAGTTCTTC.

This clonotype was recorded a few times. Its ends do not fully match the called genes, so a read error is possible. The chain carries TRBV5-1 and TRBJ2-5; D not certain. CDR1 and CDR2 (germline): SGHRS, YFSETQ. The CDR3 is 14 residues long. The CDR3 protein is CASSFRYNQETQYF. CDR3 bases: TGCGCCAGCAGCTTTAGGTACAACCAGGAGACCCAGTACTTC.

A remark on this clonotype: This may be a read error, as it is one base from a much larger clone. V gene TRBV20-1 combines with J gene TRBJ2-1; 9 nucleotides line up with TRBD2. Germline CDR1 reads DFQATT; CDR2 reads SNEGSKA (reference sequence). This CDR3 has 14 residues. DNA for the CDR3: TGCAGTGCTAAAACTAGCGGGTACTACAATGAGCGGTTCTTC. It specifies CSAKTSGYYNERFF.

Worth noting for this clonotype: No conserved phenylalanine or tryptophan ends this CDR3, so it is likely a read error. The chain carries TRBV30 and TRBJ1-1, with no clear D. The CDR3 is 14 residues long. Germline lookup yields CDR1 GTSNPN and CDR2 SVGIG (reference sequence). Trimming took 4 bases from V and 2 from J, leaving 14 bases between them. DNA for the CDR3: TGTGCCTGGACCCCAGCGTTCGAAAACACTGAAGCTTTCTTA. This encodes CAWTPAFENTEAFL.

The V and J genes are TRBV10-3 and TRBJ2-7; D unresolved. The CDR3 extends over 12 amino acids. Germline lookup yields CDR1 ENHRY and CDR2 SYGVKD. The germline V and J ends were trimmed by 5 bases and 4 bases, with 9 bases remaining between them. CDR3 DNA sequence: TGTGCCATCAGTAGTCCCAGTTACGAGCAGTACTTC. As protein: CAISSPSYEQYF.

Details on this clonotype: A much larger clone lies a single base off, so this may be a read error. This rearrangement joins TRBV10-3 to TRBJ2-3, with D unresolved. This CDR3 comprises 13 residues. The germline V gene has CDR1 ENHRY and CDR2 SYGVKD. The CDR3 bases are TGTGCCATCAGTGAGCCCAGCACAGATAAGCAGTATTTT. Its protein product is CAISEPSTDKQYF.

A word on this clonotype: A junction boundary mismatches the germline segment, possibly from a read error. The V call is TRBV11-2, the J call TRBJ2-5; D unresolved. The germline V gene encodes CDR1 SGHAT and CDR2 FQNNGV. The CDR3 has 12 residues. CDR3 amino acids: CASSLGMETHYF. CDR3 DNA sequence: TGTGCCAGCAGCTTAGGGATGGAAACCCACTACTTC.

This clonotype was detected only a few times. J is TRBJ2-5 and V is TRBV6-5; 10 nucleotides line up with TRBD1. V trimming: 2 bases; J trimming: 5 bases; junction bases outside the gene matches: 2. CDR3 size: 14 residues. Germline V gives CDR1 MNHEY, CDR2 SVGAGI. CDR3 nucleotides: TGTGCCAGCAGTTACGTGGGACAGGGGGAGACCCAGTACTTC. Its protein product is CASSYVGQGETQYF.

This clonotype was observed at least ten times. V usage is TRBV20-1 and J usage is TRBJ2-5, with D tentatively TRBD1 or TRBD2 (5 bases each). CDR3 length equals 14 residues. Germline V CDR1 and CDR2: DFQATT, SNEGSKA (reference sequence). Trimming removed 3 bases at V and 7 bases at J, with 18 bases between. The CDR3 coding sequence is TGCAGTGCTAGGGGCGAGGGTGGTGGGGGGACCCAGTACTTC. The encoded protein is CSARGEGGGGTQYF.